This T cell receptor beta chain was identified in a study of CD8+ T cells in alopecia areata (dated by TCRdb to about 2018). About the investigation overall: Treated patients were enrolled in an open-label pilot trial of oral tofacitinib, 5 to 10 mg twice daily, for moderate-to-severe alopecia areata. Patients stayed on tofacitinib for 6 to 18 months and then had 6 months of follow-up off drug so that delayed response and recurrence could be assessed. In treated patients, disease severity was measured using the SALT score, which gives the percentage of scalp surface area affected. To study T cell clonal expansion in alopecia areata, the researchers applied high-throughput TCRbeta sequencing to both the C3H/HeJ mouse model and human patients. On the human side, TCRbeta sequencing was run on scalp tissue and on sorted CD4+ and CD8+ peripheral blood T cells from healthy controls and from alopecia areata patients with either patchy or totalis/universalis disease. Tofacitinib-treated patients had biopsies at baseline and at 4 and 24 weeks of treatment, with a later scalp biopsy in several patients. Scalp clonality was compared across normal scalp (n=4), patchy alopecia areata scalp (n=8), and alopecia totalis/universalis scalp (n=8). RNA came from the PAXgene miRNA kit for fixed scalp, the miRNeasy kit for PBMCs, and the RNeasy kit for mouse skin. immunoSEQ multiplex PCR using 35 Vbeta forward primers and 13 Jbeta reverse primers was used to amplify TCRbeta CDR3 regions. Study-level results and caveats: During tofacitinib treatment, many expanded lesional clones stuck around in both scalp and blood, and this persistence may partly explain why relapse happens after treatment is stopped. Compared with mice, TCR sequences shared between patients were less clear, possibly partly because of HLA diversity across the patient population. Compared with normal scalp, lesional scalp had higher clonality and more expanded CD8+ clones, particularly in alopecia totalis/universalis, a pattern that suggests antigenic drive. Because the treated cohort was small and included a single nonresponder, larger studies are needed to assess links between baseline CD8+ expansion and response. Unlike mouse skin, which is dominated by gammadelta T cells, normal human skin has resident alphabeta T cells that are also sequenced, and this complicates analysis of the scalp TCR repertoire. Tofacitinib significantly lowered scalp clonality and the number of expanded CD8+ clones among the top 100 scalp clones.

For this chain, trimming is 7 bases at the V end and 3 bases at the J end, and the number of junction bases without a gene match is 17. Counted from cysteine to phenylalanine, this CDR3 has 18 amino acids. Only the CDR3 region is kept as DNA, spanning 54 bases read in frame from base 1. The germline V gene sets CDR1 to SQVTM and CDR2 to ANQGSEA. The label giving this sample's treatment or condition can be read as: oral pan-JAK inhibitor, 5-10 mg twice daily. Peripheral blood and lesional scalp punch biopsies were obtained from patients with alopecia areata. PBMCs were isolated by density centrifugation and stained for CD3, CD4 and CD8, after which CD4+ and CD8+ T cells were sorted on a FACSAria. The method was the immunoSEQ multiplex PCR assay. RNA was extracted from all samples and reverse transcribed into cDNA as template for TCR sequencing. First-strand cDNA was synthesized using SuperScript III with a 2:1 mix of oligo-dT and random hexamers. A synthetic immune receptor repertoire was used to gauge amplification bias, and whatever bias remained was removed computationally. The authors processed their data as follows. Raw reads were preprocessed to remove errors, and CDR3 was defined by IMGT conventions from the conserved cysteine to phenylalanine. Clonality was computed by normalizing Shannon entropy by log2 of the number of productive unique TCRs and subtracting the result from 1. Whether scalp clones were CD4 or CD8 was inferred by matching scalp TCRbeta sequences against CD4 and CD8 repertoires sorted from blood. TCRdb mirrors the immuneACCESS table, restricted to in-frame sequences. Some clones are absent from its copies; in checked studies, under half trace to an unresolved V gene, and the reason for the others is unknown. V and J calls and clone size are copied from that table; D and trimming were computed from the DNA. This sample comprises about 210,000 clones, 35% to 40% of them detected only once. Clones ranked in the top ten supply just under 0.5% of the sample.

A remark on this clone: The clone's antigen remains unknown. No much larger clone exists at a distance of one base, and base qualities are not known.

The V gene is TRBV29-1 and the J gene is TRBJ2-1, and TRBD2 matches 11 of the central bases. Sequencing used CD4+ T cells sorted from blood, obtained between weeks 30 and 35, from a patient treated with tofacitinib. The sequence derives from a human donor with alopecia areata. The CDR3 reads as follows: CSGRGRLAGGPYYNEQFF. The nucleotide sequence is given as TGCAGCGGCCGCGGACGGCTAGCGGGGGGCCCTTACTACAATGAGCAGTTCTTC.